Sequencing of this T cell receptor beta chain was carried out in a study of CD8 T cells in Susac syndrome. Each multiple sclerosis control was a treatment-naive patient with relapsing-remitting disease that was either stable or active. The germline CDR1 and CDR2 sequences are LGHDT and YNNKEL (reference sequence). CDR3 length equals 14 residues. Trimming pared 4 bases from V and 8 bases from J, leaving 12 bases between. After extraction with the RNeasy kit, about 0.45 to 1 ug of the RNA was reverse transcribed using random hexamers. TCRdb used MiXCR to reprocess the immunoSEQ multiplex PCR reads, holding one entry per CDR3 protein. The data show about 300,000 distinct CDR3 sequences, roughly 94% seen once.

The genes are TRBV3-1 and TRBJ1-6; tentative D call: TRBD1 (5 bases). Input material: CD4+ T cells from PBMCs. The receptor was derived from a human donor with multiple sclerosis. The CDR3 loop reads CASSRGRGDSPLHF. The CDR3 DNA reads TGTGCCAGCAGCCGTGGACGGGGGGATTCACCCCTCCACTTT.